One sample yielded the 20 T cell receptor beta chains listed below, sequenced in a study of blood T cell repertoires in COVID-19. The protocol was immunoSEQ multiplex PCR, while the TCRdb copy is restricted to in-frame clones and leaves out a portion. The table has about 84,000 clones, approximately 83% seen once. The sample was peripheral blood. The source of these receptors is an elderly woman with acute or convalescent COVID-19.

V usage is TRBV21-1 and J usage is TRBJ2-6; the table's D gene call, TRBD1, was not cross checked with the DNA. TRBV21-1 counts as a pseudogene. The CDR3 contains 17 residues. Here the CDR3 DNA reads TGTGCCAGCAGCACCCGGGGACAGGGTGCCGGGGCCAACGTCCTGACTTTC. This sequence encodes CASSTRGQGAGANVLTF.

The chain carries TRBV7-3 and TRBJ2-7, with TRBD1 identical over 9 bases. This CDR3 region has 13 residues. Germline assignment: CDR1 SGHTA and CDR2 FQGTGA. After removal of 4 bases from V and 7 bases from J, the junction contained 5 bases not matched to a gene. CDR3 residues: CASSSGTGREQYF. CDR3 coding DNA: TGTGCCAGCAGCTCTGGGACAGGGCGAGAGCAGTACTTC. Variable domain in full (rest from reference TRBV7-3 and TRBJ2-7): GAGVSQTPSNKVTEKGKYVELRCDPISGHTALYWYRQSLGQGPEFLIYFQGTGAADDSGLPNDRFFAVRPEGSVSTLKIQRTERGDSAVYLCASSSGTGREQYFGPGTRLTVT.

The CDR3 protein is CASSSRQGDGNTIYF. The CDR3 DNA is TGTGCCAGCAGCTCCAGACAGGGGGATGGAAACACCATATATTTT. This rearrangement joins TRBV7-8 to TRBJ1-3, with 9 bases identical to TRBD1. Trimming removed 4 bases from V and 3 bases from J; junction bases left unmatched: 4. Germline V gene sequence: CDR1 SGHVS, CDR2 FQNEAQ. This CDR3 is 15 amino acids long.

This clone was detected only once. At one end, the junction sequence differs from germline, possibly due to a read error. This rearrangement joins TRBV7-7 to TRBJ2-5; the match to TRBD2 covers 8 bases. CDR1 is SSHAT and CDR2 is FNYEAQ in the germline V gene (reference sequence). This CDR3 comprises 16 residues. The CDR3 reads CASSPAGSGNQETQYF. Written as DNA, the CDR3 is TGTGCTAGCAGCCCAGCCGGTAGCGGGAACCAAGAGACCCAGTACTTC.

V is TRBV6-1 and J is TRBJ2-5, with unresolved D. The CDR3 consists of 15 residues. CDR1 MNHNS and CDR2 SASEGT come from the germline V gene. V was shortened by 0 bases and J by 0 bases, with 8 bases between the two germline ends. The CDR3: CASSEATGYQETQYF. CDR3 bases: TGTGCCAGCAGTGAAGCAACGGGTTACCAAGAGACCCAGTACTTC.

The chain joins TRBV6-2 or TRBV6-3 to TRBJ2-1; TRBD2 is a possible D gene (6 bases). CDR1 MNHEY and CDR2 SVGEGT come from the germline V gene. Trimming removed 2 bases at V and 5 bases at J, with 13 bases between. This CDR3 has 15 residues. In DNA, the CDR3 is TGTGCCAGCAGTTACGGACGGGAGTGGAACAATGAGCAGTTCTTC. Amino acid sequence: CASSYGREWNNEQFF.

This sequence joins TRBV4-1 and TRBJ1-5; D is undetermined. The CDR3 contains 13 residues. The germline V and J ends were trimmed by 0 bases and 9 bases, with 9 bases remaining between them. Germline V gives CDR1 MGHRA, CDR2 YSYEKL. The DNA for the CDR3 is TGCGCCAGCAGCCAAGATAAGAGCATGCCCCAGCATTTT. Residues: CASSQDKSMPQHF.

V usage is TRBV24-1 and J usage is TRBJ2-5; 7 bases line up with TRBD1. CDR3 length: 17 amino acids. CDR1 and CDR2 (germline): KGHDR, SFDVKD. The V gene end was trimmed by 3 bases and the J gene end by 5 bases; junction bases not matched to a gene: 14. The CDR3, as DNA: TGTGCCACCAGTGATCCGCAGGGGAGCAGGGGGTTGGAGACCCAGTACTTC. Translation gives CATSDPQGSRGLETQYF.

This chain joins TRBV19 and TRBJ2-7; D is unclear. CDR3 length equals 13 residues. Germline values: CDR1 LNHDA, CDR2 SQIVND (reference sequence). Trimming took 6 bases from V and 0 from J, leaving 9 bases between them. CDR3 sequence: CASSRWSSYEQYF. For the CDR3, the DNA is TGTGCCAGTAGCCGGTGGAGCTCCTACGAGCAGTACTTC.

CDR3 nucleotide sequence: TGCGCCAGCAGCTTAGGGACAGGGGGCTACGAGCAGTACTTC. Translation gives CASSLGTGGYEQYF. The rearrangement links TRBV5-1 to TRBJ2-7; 11 bases align to TRBD1. The CDR3 spans 14 residues. CDR1 and CDR2 (germline): SGHRS, YFSETQ. V dropped 2 bases and J dropped 3; count of bases not matched to a gene: 1.

V gene TRBV6-5 combines with J gene TRBJ2-3; possibly TRBD2 for D (6 bases). With 7 bases removed from V and 4 bases from J, the gap between germline ends came to 12 bases. The CDR3 sequence is 13 residues long. Germline assignment: CDR1 MNHEY and CDR2 SVGAGI. In DNA, the CDR3 is TGTGCCAGCACAGCCGGGAGCCCAGATACGCAGTATTTT. Protein product: CASTAGSPDTQYF.

The CDR3 bases are TGTGCCAGCAGCCAAGCCGGGACTAGCGTCTACGAGCAGTACTTC. This codes for CASSQAGTSVYEQYF. The gene calls are TRBV4-2 and TRBJ2-7, with 10 bases lining up with TRBD2. V lost 1 base, J lost 3 bases, and 3 bases stayed unmatched. The CDR3 consists of 15 residues. Germline CDR1 is LGHNA and CDR2 is YNFKEQ.

The rearrangement joins TRBV12-3 or TRBV12-4 to TRBJ1-1; tentatively, D is TRBD1 (6 bases). There are 13 residues in the CDR3. V lost 7 bases and J lost 11, with 20 bases in between. Here the CDR3 DNA reads TGTGCCAGCAACGACAGGTCGGACGGGGAGGCTTTCTTT. It specifies CASNDRSDGEAFF.

The rearrangement links TRBV7-8 to TRBJ2-7; 8 nucleotides line up with TRBD1. The CDR3 is made up of 14 amino acids. Trimming cost V 4 bases and J 9 bases; bases outside gene matches: 11. Germline V CDR1 and CDR2: SGHVS, FQNEAQ. The CDR3 sequence: CASSSWTGSERQYF. As DNA, the CDR3 is TGTGCCAGCAGCTCTTGGACAGGGTCCGAGCGGCAGTACTTC.

This CDR3 is CASGLAYF. The CDR3 nucleotides read TGTGCTAGTGGTTTGGCTTACTTC. J is TRBJ2-7 and V is TRBV12-5; no firm D call. V was trimmed by 1 base and J by 13 bases, leaving 2 bases between them. The CDR3 contains 8 residues. CDR1 and CDR2 (germline): LGHNT, FRNRAP.

This chain uses TRBV10-3 with TRBJ2-1, with TRBD1 matching 12 bases. Germline V CDR1 and CDR2: ENHRY, SYGVKD. V lost 11 bases to trimming and J lost 7 bases; unmatched junction nucleotides: 12. The CDR3 is 15 residues long. The CDR3 DNA reads as TGTGCCGCTGGATCGGGACAGGGGGCAGGGAATGAGCAGTTCTTC. Translation: CAAGSGQGAGNEQFF.

The chain combines TRBV27 with TRBJ1-5; D remains unclear. Trimming stripped 2 bases from V and 0 bases from J, with 8 bases between. Germline values: CDR1 MNHEY, CDR2 SMNVEV (reference sequence). The CDR3 has 15 amino acids. CDR3 coding DNA: TGTGCCAGCAGTTTACAGATGTATAGCAATCAGCCCCAGCATTTT. Residues: CASSLQMYSNQPQHF.

This clone was detected once. V usage is TRBV7-2 and J usage is TRBJ2-1; TRBD2 matches 7 bases. CDR3 length equals 15 residues. From germline, CDR1 is SGHTA and CDR2 FQGNSA. The J segment lost 7 bases and the V segment lost 0 bases, leaving 6 bases of the junction unmatched. The CDR3 loop reads CASSLAGGPQNEQFF. The CDR3 bases are TGTGCCAGCAGCTTAGCGGGAGGGCCACAAAATGAGCAGTTCTTC. The variable domain in full, completed from reference TRBV7-2 and TRBJ2-1, reads GAGVSQSPSNKVTEKGKDVELRCDPISGHTALYWYRQSLGQGLEFLIYFQGNSAPDKSGLPSDRFSAERTGGSVSTLTIQRTQQEDSAVYLCASSLAGGPQNEQFFGPGTRLTVL.

The rearrangement uses TRBV5-1 and TRBJ2-5, with a tentative D call TRBD1 (5 bases). This CDR3 region has 15 residues. Germline CDR1 is SGHRS and CDR2 is YFSETQ. Trimming took 4 bases from V and 5 from J, leaving 18 bases between them. The CDR3 bases are TGCGCCAGCAGCATCGGACAAACCAGCGAGGAGACCCAGTACTTC. This sequence encodes CASSIGQTSEETQYF.

The chain employs TRBV3-1 (or the pseudogene TRBV3-2) and TRBJ2-7, with a possible D match to TRBD2 (6 bases). Per germline, CDR1 LGHDT and CDR2 YNNKEL (reference sequence). This CDR3 spans 15 amino acids. V gave up 0 bases and J gave up 2 bases, with 11 bases separating them. The chain's CDR3 is CASSQDLARTYEQYF. The CDR3 DNA follows: TGTGCCAGCAGCCAAGATCTAGCGAGGACCTACGAGCAGTACTTC.